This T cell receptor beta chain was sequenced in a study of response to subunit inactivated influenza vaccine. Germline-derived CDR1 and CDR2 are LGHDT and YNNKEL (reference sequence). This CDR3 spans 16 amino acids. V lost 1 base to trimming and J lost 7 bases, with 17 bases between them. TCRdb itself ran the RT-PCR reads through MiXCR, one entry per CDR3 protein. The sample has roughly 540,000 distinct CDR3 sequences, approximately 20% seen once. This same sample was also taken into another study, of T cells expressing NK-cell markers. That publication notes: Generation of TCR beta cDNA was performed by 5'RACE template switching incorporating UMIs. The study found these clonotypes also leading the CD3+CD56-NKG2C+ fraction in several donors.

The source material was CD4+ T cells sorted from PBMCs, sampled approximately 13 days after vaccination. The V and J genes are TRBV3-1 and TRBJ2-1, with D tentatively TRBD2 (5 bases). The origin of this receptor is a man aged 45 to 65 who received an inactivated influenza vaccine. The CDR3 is CASSQASLNPVNEQFF. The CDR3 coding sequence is TGTGCCAGCAGCCAAGCTAGCCTAAACCCGGTAAATGAGCAGTTCTTC.